Following are 8 T cell receptor beta chains from one sample sequenced in a study of blood T cell repertoires in COVID-19. Generated by immunoSEQ multiplex PCR, the TCRdb table keeps only in-frame clones and is missing some. The sample lists 350,000 to 500,000 clones, approximately 90% occurring once. The sample comprised peripheral blood. Receptor source: a man aged 18 to 29 with COVID-19, enrolled during active disease.

Note on this clone: This sample includes further DNA sequences coding for the same CDR3. The chain recombines TRBV6-4 with TRBJ2-7; 8 nucleotides match TRBD1. CDR3 length equals 13 residues. The germline CDR1 and CDR2 sequences are MRHNA and SNTAGT. The J segment lost 3 bases and the V segment lost 6 bases, leaving 4 bases of the junction unmatched. The CDR3 region is CASSRGQGYEQYF. CDR3 DNA sequence: TGTGCCAGCAGCCGTGGACAGGGCTACGAGCAGTACTTC.

The J gene is TRBJ2-7, the V gene TRBV4-1, with D possibly TRBD2 on 5 matching bases. V was cut by 1 base and J by 3 bases, with 10 bases left in between. The CDR3 extends over 14 amino acids. The germline gives CDR1 MGHRA, CDR2 YSYEKL. CDR3 sequence (DNA): TGCGCCAGCAGCCAAGGACCAGGAGGCTACGAGCAGTACTTC. Residues: CASSQGPGGYEQYF.

Written as DNA, the CDR3 is TGTGCCAGTAGTATAAGGGGGATTACCGGGCCGACAAGGGAGACCCAGTACTTC. Its protein product is CASSIRGITGPTRETQYF. This sequence joins TRBV19 and TRBJ2-5; D is perhaps TRBD1 (6 bases). Germline V gives CDR1 LNHDA, CDR2 SQIVND (reference sequence). This CDR3 region has 18 residues. V was clipped by 2 bases and J by 5 bases, with 24 bases between them.

This clone appeared a few times. This sequence joins TRBV6-5 and TRBJ1-1; D may be TRBD1 (5 bases). Trimming left V 7 bases short and J 0 bases short, with 12 bases between. In germline, CDR1 is MNHEY, CDR2 SVGAGI. The CDR3 runs 14 residues. The CDR3 DNA sequence: TGTGCCAGCAAGGGGCTTGATATGAACACTGAAGCTTTCTTT. Translation gives CASKGLDMNTEAFF.

The chain combines TRBV14 with TRBJ2-7; the match to TRBD2 covers 8 bases. V shed 7 bases and J 1 base; nucleotides not matched to a gene: 9. Germline CDR1 and CDR2: SGHDN and FVKESK. This CDR3 spans 15 amino acids. The CDR3 loop is CASKKTSGNSYEQYF. The DNA for the CDR3 is TGTGCCAGCAAGAAAACTAGCGGTAATTCCTACGAGCAGTACTTC.

V and J are TRBV15 and TRBJ2-2, with TRBD2 matching over 8 bases. This CDR3 contains 14 residues. Germline CDR1 reads LNHNV; CDR2 reads YYDKDF (reference sequence). Trimming removed 8 bases from V and 7 bases from J; junction bases left unmatched: 9. The CDR3 region has the DNA TGTGCCACCCTAGCGGGCTCCCGGGTCGGGGAGCTGTTTTTT. This translates into CATLAGSRVGELFF.

The V gene is TRBV5-4, the J gene TRBJ2-7; 7 positions match TRBD1. Unmatched junction bases numbered 7, after V lost 4 bases and J lost 6 bases. Germline-derived CDR1 and CDR2 are SGHNT and YYREEE (reference sequence). The CDR3 loop spans 13 amino acids. CDR3 bases: TGTGCCAGCAGCAACGACAGGGTAGGCGAGCAGTACTTC. Translated: CASSNDRVGEQYF.

This clone was picked up a small number of times. V is TRBV6-5 and J is TRBJ1-5; unclear D gene. The length of the CDR3 is 13 residues. V was pared by 2 bases and J by 9 bases, with 11 bases between. CDR1 is MNHEY, CDR2 SVGAGI, per germline. The CDR3 loop reads CASSYADAGPQHF. CDR3 nucleotides: TGTGCCAGCAGTTACGCTGATGCCGGGCCCCAGCATTTT.